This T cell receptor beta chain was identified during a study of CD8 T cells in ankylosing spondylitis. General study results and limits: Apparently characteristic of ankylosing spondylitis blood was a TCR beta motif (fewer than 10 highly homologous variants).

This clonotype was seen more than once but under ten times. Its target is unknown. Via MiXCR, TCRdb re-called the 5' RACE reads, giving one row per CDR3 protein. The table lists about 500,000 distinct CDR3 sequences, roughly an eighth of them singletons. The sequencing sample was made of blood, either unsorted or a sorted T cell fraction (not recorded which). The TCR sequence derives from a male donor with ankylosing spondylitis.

DNA for the CDR3: TGCAGTGCTAGAGATGGGGGAAAGAACATTCAGTACTTC. This gives the protein CSARDGGKNIQYF. The gene calls are TRBV20-1 and TRBJ2-4; possibly TRBD1 or TRBD2 for D (5 bases each). V was pared by 0 bases and J by 7 bases, with 10 bases between. Per germline, CDR1 DFQATT and CDR2 SNEGSKA (reference sequence). This CDR3 region has 13 residues.